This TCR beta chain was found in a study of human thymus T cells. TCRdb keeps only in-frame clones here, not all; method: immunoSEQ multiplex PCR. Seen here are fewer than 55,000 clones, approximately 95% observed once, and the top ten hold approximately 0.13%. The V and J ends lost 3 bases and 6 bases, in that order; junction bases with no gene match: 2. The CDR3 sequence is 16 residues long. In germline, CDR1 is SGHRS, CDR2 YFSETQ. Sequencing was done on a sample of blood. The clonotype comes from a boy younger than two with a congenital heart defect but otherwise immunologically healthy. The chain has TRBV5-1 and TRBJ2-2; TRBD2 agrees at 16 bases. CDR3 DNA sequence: TGCGCCAGCAGCTCCGGGACTAGCGGGGGGGCCGGGGAGCTGTTTTTT. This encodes CASSSGTSGGAGELFF.